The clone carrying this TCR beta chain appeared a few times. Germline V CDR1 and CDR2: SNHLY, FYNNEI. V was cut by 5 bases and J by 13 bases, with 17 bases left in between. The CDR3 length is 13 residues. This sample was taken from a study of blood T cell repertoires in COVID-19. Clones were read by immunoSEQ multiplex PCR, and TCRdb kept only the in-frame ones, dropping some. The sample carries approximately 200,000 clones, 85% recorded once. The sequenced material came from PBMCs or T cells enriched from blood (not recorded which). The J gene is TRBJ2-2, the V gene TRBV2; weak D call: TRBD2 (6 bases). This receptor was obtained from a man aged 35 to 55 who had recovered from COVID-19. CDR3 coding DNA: TGTGCCAGCAGTCTCGAGCCGGGACTCGGGCTGTTTTTT. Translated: CASSLEPGLGLFF.